A selection of T cell receptor beta chains follows, all from one sample in a study of blood T cell repertoires in COVID-19. Only in-frame clones appear in the TCRdb table, and some are missing; sequencing was by immunoSEQ multiplex PCR. This sample has about 110,000 clones, with roughly 85% found just once. Material for sequencing was peripheral blood. Every receptor here comes from a man in his forties or fifties with acute or convalescent COVID-19. Both conserved end residues are part of each CDR3. Each record gives: D gene, V gene, J gene, CDR3 length, clone size, CDR3 protein, CDR3 DNA. The D gene is left open where the match is weak. Expanded clones get a size class; other rows say once, few or many, or leave the size out.

>-|TRBV6-4|TRBJ2-7|13|-
CASSPTLTYEQYF
TGTGCCAGCTCCCCGACTCTCACCTACGAGCAGTACTTC
>-|TRBV11-2|TRBJ2-1|17|-
CASSLSEDYLSYNEQFF
TGTGCCAGCAGCTTAAGCGAAGATTATCTCTCCTACAATGAGCAGTTCTTC
>-|TRBV5-5|TRBJ2-7|15|-
CASSSDRTVTYEQYF
TGTGCCAGCAGCTCTGACAGAACCGTAACCTACGAGCAGTACTTC
>TRBD1|TRBV24-1|TRBJ1-2|16|-
CATSEGTGDTSYGYTF
TGTGCCACCAGTGAAGGGACAGGCGACACCAGCTATGGCTACACCTTC
>-|TRBV4-2|TRBJ1-6|18|-
CASSQGGQVSSYNSPLHF
TGTGCCAGCAGCCAAGGCGGGCAGGTCAGCTCCTATAATTCACCCCTCCACTTT
>TRBD1|TRBV4-2|TRBJ2-1|16|-
CASGQTGGFPSNEQFF
TGTGCCAGCGGACAAACAGGGGGCTTTCCCAGCAATGAGCAGTTCTTC
>TRBD2|TRBV24-1|TRBJ2-2|17|-
CATSDSSGLAGTGELFF
TGTGCCACCAGTGATTCTAGTGGACTAGCGGGGACCGGGGAGCTGTTTTTT
>-|TRBV10-3|TRBJ2-3|14|-
CAISRGGGSDTQYF
TGTGCCATCAGCCGGGGAGGGGGATCGGATACGCAGTATTTT
>-|TRBV7-9|TRBJ1-2|15|-
CASSYRTVGDYGYTF
TGTGCCAGCAGTTATAGGACAGTGGGTGACTATGGCTACACCTTC
>TRBD1|TRBV7-9|TRBJ2-2|17|few
CASSTSAADRGQGELFF
TGTGCCAGCAGCACGTCGGCTGCCGACAGGGGGCAGGGGGAGCTGTTTTTT
>TRBD1|TRBV7-2|TRBJ2-1|16|-
CASSQGQGAGYNEQFF
TGTGCCAGCAGTCAAGGACAGGGGGCAGGGTACAATGAGCAGTTCTTC
>-|TRBV29-1|TRBJ1-1|13|-
CSVDPGGRTEAFF
TGCAGCGTTGACCCGGGGGGGAGGACTGAAGCTTTCTTT
>TRBD1|TRBV19|TRBJ2-7|14|-
CASSTGQGSYEQYF
TGTGCCAGTAGTACAGGACAGGGATCCTACGAGCAGTACTTC
>-|TRBV29-1|TRBJ2-2|13|-
CSVGQFNTGELFF
TGCAGCGTAGGACAGTTTAACACCGGGGAGCTGTTTTTT
>-|TRBV29-1|TRBJ1-4|12|-
CSVQGDGEKLFF
TGCAGCGTACAGGGAGACGGCGAAAAACTGTTTTTT
>TRBD1|TRBV6-5|TRBJ1-6|14|-
CASSPGQQTSPLHF
TGTGCCAGCAGTCCGGGACAGCAGACTTCACCCCTCCACTTT
>TRBD2|TRBV25-1|TRBJ2-3|15|-
CASSDRTSNTDTQYF
TGTGCCAGCAGTGATAGGACTAGCAACACAGATACGCAGTATTTT
>-|TRBV7-8|TRBJ1-1|13|-
CASSSRGFTEAFF
TGTGCCAGCAGCTCACGGGGGTTCACTGAAGCTTTCTTT
>-|TRBV12-2|TRBJ1-4|16|-
CASRLRRGQQDEKLFF
TGTGCAAGTCGCTTAAGGAGGGGACAGCAGGACGAAAAACTGTTTTTT
>-|TRBV9|TRBJ2-5|18|-
CASSAFPGAPDFQETQYF
TGTGCCAGCAGCGCCTTCCCAGGGGCCCCGGATTTCCAAGAGACCCAGTACTTC
>-|TRBV6-5|TRBJ1-1|16|-
CASSYELAGQNTEAFF
TGTGCCAGCAGTTACGAGCTTGCGGGCCAGAACACTGAAGCTTTCTTT
>-|TRBV10-3|TRBJ1-1|12|-
CAISERDTEAFF
TGTGCCATCAGTGAGAGGGACACAGAAGCTTTCTTT
>-|TRBV4-1|TRBJ2-3|19|-
CASSHRPLVGGPQVYTQYF
TGCGCCAGCAGCCATCGCCCCCTTGTGGGGGGGCCGCAAGTGTATACGCAGTATTTT